This TCR beta chain stems from a study of human T cells and chemical hapten exposure. Documented time point: pre-sensitization, week 0. The treatment here: therapeutic diphenylcyclopropenone sensitization with weekly scalp DPC. Study outcomes and limitations: Controls had significantly fewer large CDR3 similarity clusters than were formed by expanded TCRs.

Notes on this clonotype: No antigen is known for it.

CDR3 size: 15 residues. Germline loops: CDR1 SGHVS, CDR2 FNYEAQ. V lost 2 bases and J 3 bases, leaving 11 bases between the germline ends. Methods used by the authors: Samples held a median of 95,638 TCRs, range about 20,000–700,000. TCRdb reprocessed the RACE reads via MiXCR and lists one record per CDR3 protein. TCRdb's processing, not the study's, gives the V and J calls here. The data contain fewer than 65,000 distinct CDR3 sequences, around 9.4% of them singletons. The receptor was derived from a middle-aged woman with alopecia areata. Some clones in this sample may be carry-over from other donors' samples. Specimen: whole blood, collected in connection with sensitization to the hapten diphenylcyclopropenone (DPC). The rearrangement joins TRBV7-6 to TRBJ2-1; D assignment may be TRBD1 or TRBD2 (5 bases each). This chain's CDR3 is CASSLIEGNYNEQFF. CDR3 in DNA: TGTGCCAGCAGCTTAATCGAGGGGAACTACAATGAGCAGTTCTTC.